This T cell receptor beta chain was documented in a study of early T cells in non-severe SARS-CoV-2 infection. In this sample, this clonotype turned up a few times. TCRdb itself ran the 5' RACE reads through MiXCR, one entry per CDR3 protein. The sample has 90,000 to 120,000 distinct CDR3 sequences, approximately 12% seen once; the top ten hold more than 6.5%. The sequenced material came from whole blood. This sequence originates from an adult who was a healthcare worker with PCR-confirmed SARS-CoV-2 infection or an uninfected control (not recorded which).

The chain's CDR3 is CASSLEDTEAFF. In nucleotides, the CDR3 is TGCGCCAGCAGCTTGGAGGACACTGAAGCTTTCTTT. This rearrangement joins TRBV5-1 to TRBJ1-1; D call uncertain. V was pared by 0 bases and J by 3 bases, with 3 bases between. CDR3 length equals 12 residues. CDR1 and CDR2 from the germline V gene are SGHRS and YFSETQ. The variable domain in full, with the rest retrieved from reference TRBV5-1 and TRBJ1-1, is KAGVTQTPRYLIKTRGQQVTLSCSPISGHRSVSWYQQTPGQGLQFLFEYFSETQRNKGNFPGRFSGRQFSNSRSEMNVSTLELGDSALYLCASSLEDTEAFFGQGTRLTVV.